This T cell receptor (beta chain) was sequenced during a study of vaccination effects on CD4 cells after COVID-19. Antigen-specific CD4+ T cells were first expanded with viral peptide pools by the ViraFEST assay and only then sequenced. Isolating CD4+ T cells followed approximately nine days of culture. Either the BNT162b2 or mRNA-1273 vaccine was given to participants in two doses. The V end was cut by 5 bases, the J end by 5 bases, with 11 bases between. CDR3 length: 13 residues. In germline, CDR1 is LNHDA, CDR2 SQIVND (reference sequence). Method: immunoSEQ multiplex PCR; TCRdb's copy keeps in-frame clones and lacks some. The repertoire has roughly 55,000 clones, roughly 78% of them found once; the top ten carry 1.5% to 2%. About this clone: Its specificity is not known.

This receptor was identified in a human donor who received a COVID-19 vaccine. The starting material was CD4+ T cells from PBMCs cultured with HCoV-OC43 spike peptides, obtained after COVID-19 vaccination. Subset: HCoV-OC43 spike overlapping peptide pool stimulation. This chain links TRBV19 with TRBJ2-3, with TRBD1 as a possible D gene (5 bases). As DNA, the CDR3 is TGTGCCAGTAGTCCGCAGGGATTAGATACGCAGTATTTT. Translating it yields CASSPQGLDTQYF.